What follows are 28 T cell receptor beta chains derived from one specimen sequenced in a study of early stage breast cancer tumors. Assay: immunoSEQ multiplex PCR; the TCRdb copy retains only in-frame clones and omits some. This table holds roughly 21,000 clones, 76% found once. Material for sequencing was blood. The receptors stem from a person in their sixties or seventies with breast cancer.

The genes are TRBV27 and TRBJ1-2; D not resolved. V was shortened by 8 bases and J by 2 bases, with 12 bases between the two germline ends. CDR1 and CDR2 (germline): MNHEY, SMNVEV (reference sequence). The CDR3 covers 13 residues. CDR3 nucleotides: TGTGCCAGCGCCGAGAAAGGGAACTATGGCTACACCTTC. The encoded protein is CASAEKGNYGYTF.

The chain couples TRBV11-2 to TRBJ2-5, with D hard to call. The CDR3 has 13 residues. Deletions cut 5 bases from V and 0 bases from J, with 7 bases between. Germline V lookup: CDR1 SGHAT, CDR2 FQNNGV. Written as DNA, the CDR3 is TGTGCCAGCAGCCATGGGAACCAAGAGACCCAGTACTTC. This translates into CASSHGNQETQYF.

The CDR3 here is CSVEDDEGLGYGYTF. The DNA for the CDR3 is TGCAGCGTTGAAGATGACGAGGGACTTGGTTATGGCTACACCTTC. The chain recombines TRBV29-1 with TRBJ1-2, with a weak D call TRBD1 (5 bases). The V gene's germline CDR1 is SQVTM and CDR2 ANQGSEA. The CDR3 has 15 amino acids. The V end was cut by 0 bases, the J end by 5 bases, with 16 bases between.

The rearrangement links TRBV9 to TRBJ2-7; D unclear. V lost 0 bases and J 2 bases, leaving 12 bases between the germline ends. This CDR3 is built from 15 residues. The V gene's germline CDR1 is SGDLS and CDR2 YYNGEE. CDR3 in amino acids: CASSVGVATAYEQYF. CDR3 nucleotides: TGTGCCAGCAGCGTAGGGGTAGCCACGGCCTACGAGCAGTACTTC. Full variable domain (rest looked up from reference TRBV9 and TRBJ2-7): DSGVTQTPKHLITATGQRVTLRCSPRSGDLSVYWYQQSLDQGLQFLIQYYNGEERAKGNILERFSAQQFPDLHSELNLSSLELGDSALYFCASSVGVATAYEQYFGPGTRLTVT.

V is TRBV9 and J is TRBJ2-5; 9 bases agree with TRBD1. CDR1 and CDR2 from the germline V gene are SGDLS and YYNGEE. CDR3 length equals 15 residues. The V gene end was trimmed by 0 bases and the J gene end by 4 bases; junction bases not matched to a gene: 4. In nucleotides, the CDR3 is TGTGCCAGCAGCGTAGGGGGACAGGGAGGAGAGACCCAGTACTTC. The encoded protein is CASSVGGQGGETQYF. The variable domain in full, completed from reference TRBV9 and TRBJ2-5, reads DSGVTQTPKHLITATGQRVTLRCSPRSGDLSVYWYQQSLDQGLQFLIQYYNGEERAKGNILERFSAQQFPDLHSELNLSSLELGDSALYFCASSVGGQGGETQYFGPGTRLLVL.

The chain carries TRBV6-5 and TRBJ2-7; the D call may be TRBD1 or TRBD2 (7 bases each). The germline CDR1 and CDR2 sequences are MNHEY and SVGAGI. This CDR3 is 15 amino acids long. V was pared by 2 bases and J by 3 bases, with 14 bases between. In DNA form, the CDR3 reads TGTGCCAGCAGTTACCAGGGGGGAGGGATCTACGAGCAGTACTTC. It codes for CASSYQGGGIYEQYF.

This clone came up a few times. The rearrangement links TRBV7-7 to TRBJ1-6; 7 bases map to TRBD1. Germline V gene sequence: CDR1 SSHAT, CDR2 FNYEAQ (reference sequence). The CDR3 runs 17 residues. The CDR3 sequence is CARCPERGRGPDSPLHF. CDR3 nucleotides: TGTGCTAGATGCCCGGAGCGTGGGAGGGGGCCGGATTCACCCCTCCACTTT.

This chain links TRBV5-1 with TRBJ2-1; 8 positions match TRBD1. Trimming removed 0 bases from V and 10 bases from J; junction bases left unmatched: 6. Germline-derived CDR1 and CDR2 are SGHRS and YFSETQ. The CDR3 is 14 amino acids. The CDR3 is CASSLGQGLGEQFF. CDR3 DNA sequence: TGCGCCAGCAGCTTGGGACAGGGGCTTGGCGAGCAGTTCTTC.

The V and J genes are TRBV7-9 and TRBJ1-4, with TRBD1 matching over 11 bases. CDR3 length: 15 amino acids. Germline V gene sequence: CDR1 SEHNR, CDR2 FQNEAQ (reference sequence). V shed 4 bases and J 5 bases; nucleotides not matched to a gene: 3. CDR3 DNA: TGTGCCAGCAGCTCAGGGACAGGGGGAAATGAAAAACTGTTTTTT. Protein product: CASSSGTGGNEKLFF. Together with reference TRBV7-9 and TRBJ1-4, the CDR3 gives the full variable domain: DTGVSQNPRHKITKRGQNVTFRCDPISEHNRLYWYRQTLGQGPEFLTYFQNEAQLEKSRLLSDRFSAERPKGSFSTLEIQRTEQGDSAMYLCASSSGTGGNEKLFFGSGTQLSVL.

The gene calls are TRBV27 and TRBJ1-2; TRBD1 is a possible D gene (6 bases). This CDR3 is built from 17 residues. From germline, CDR1 is MNHEY and CDR2 SMNVEV (reference sequence). V gave up 2 bases and J gave up 2 bases, with 18 bases separating them. The CDR3 protein is CASSLTSTGSRNYGYTF. In nucleotides, the CDR3 is TGTGCCAGCAGTTTAACAAGCACAGGGAGTAGGAACTATGGCTACACCTTC.

This chain joins TRBV6-1 and TRBJ1-5, with a weak D call TRBD1 (6 bases). Germline V gene data show CDR1 as MNHNS and CDR2 as SASEGT. The CDR3 contains 15 residues. V was shortened by 3 bases and J by 6 bases, with 15 bases between the two germline ends. CDR3 sequence reads: CASSDRGASGQPQHF. DNA of the CDR3: TGTGCCAGCAGTGACAGGGGCGCAAGCGGTCAGCCCCAGCATTTT.

The chain couples TRBV11-2 to TRBJ1-2, with D tentatively TRBD1 (5 bases). The CDR3 runs to 15 residues. The V end was cut by 5 bases, the J end by 4 bases, with 17 bases between. From germline, CDR1 is SGHAT and CDR2 FQNNGV. The CDR3 region has the DNA TGTGCCAGCAGCCGTACACCCCAGGGACCCTATGGCTACACCTTC. Its protein is CASSRTPQGPYGYTF.

The chain is built from TRBV5-8 and TRBJ2-1, with 13 positions matching TRBD2. The CDR3 is 16 amino acids. Germline V gives CDR1 SGHTS, CDR2 YDEGEE. J was trimmed by 7 bases and V by 4 bases; bases with no gene match: 8. In nucleotides, the CDR3 is TGTGCCAGCAGCCAGGGACTAGCGGGAAATCAGAATGAGCAGTTCTTC. Its translation is CASSQGLAGNQNEQFF.

V usage is TRBV5-1 and J usage is TRBJ2-3; TRBD1 matches at 7 bases. The germline V gene encodes CDR1 SGHRS and CDR2 YFSETQ. The CDR3 has 15 residues. J was trimmed by 1 base and V by 7 bases; bases with no gene match: 9. The CDR3 DNA is TGCGCCAGCGCTCAAGGGGACAGCCGCACAGATACGCAGTATTTT. Protein product: CASAQGDSRTDTQYF.

The chain joins TRBV5-4 to TRBJ1-2; perhaps TRBD1 as D (5 bases). V lost 2 bases, J lost 2 bases, and 7 bases lay in between. Germline V gene lookup returns CDR1 SGHNT and CDR2 YYREEE (reference sequence). This CDR3 has 13 amino acids. CDR3 in amino acids: CASSLPGNYGYTF. The CDR3 DNA is TGTGCCAGCAGCTTACCAGGGAACTATGGCTACACCTTC.

The chain carries TRBV21-1 and TRBJ1-2; the DNA was not used to check the table's D call, TRBD1. TRBV21-1 is classified as a pseudogene. The length of the CDR3 is 17 residues. CDR3 DNA: TGTGCCAGCAGCAAAGGAATTCAAGACAGGAGTCGACTAGGCTACACCTTC. This gives the protein CASSKGIQDRSRLGYTF.

The count of this clone is one. The chain recombines TRBV7-9 with TRBJ2-3; no definite D call. CDR3 length: 12 amino acids. CDR1 SEHNR and CDR2 FQNEAQ come from the germline V gene (reference sequence). V lost 2 bases to trimming and J lost 10 bases, with 10 bases between them. The CDR3 bases are TGTGCCAGCAGCTTAAGGTCGGGTGCGCAGTATTTT. Amino acid sequence: CASSLRSGAQYF.

The chain links TRBV5-1 to TRBJ2-5, with D perhaps matching TRBD1 or TRBD2 (5 bases each). This CDR3 contains 15 residues. Trimming removed 1 base from V and 4 bases from J, with 14 bases in between. CDR1 is SGHRS, CDR2 YFSETQ, per germline. The CDR3 region is CASSLLAGRGETQYF. The CDR3 nucleotides are TGCGCCAGCAGCTTGTTAGCAGGGAGAGGAGAGACCCAGTACTTC.

The chain joins TRBV6-1 to TRBJ1-1; the D gene is possibly TRBD1 (6 bases). Trimming shortened V by 8 bases and J by 5 bases, and 18 bases separated the two germline ends. The germline V gene has CDR1 MNHNS and CDR2 SASEGT. This CDR3 has 14 amino acids. The CDR3, as DNA: TGTGCCAGCCCGCCCGGACAGCATCGTACTGAAGCTTTCTTT. Residues: CASPPGQHRTEAFF.

The rearrangement links TRBV27 to TRBJ1-1, with unresolved D. CDR1 and CDR2 (germline): MNHEY, SMNVEV (reference sequence). Trimming stripped 5 bases from V and 5 bases from J, with 12 bases between. The CDR3 runs to 13 residues. CDR3 coding DNA: TGTGCCAGCAGTACCGTGGCAGGTACTGAAGCTTTCTTT. Its translation is CASSTVAGTEAFF.

This clone was counted once. The chain joins TRBV10-3 to TRBJ1-1; D remains unclear. V lost 8 bases, J lost 5 bases, and 15 bases lay in between. The CDR3 covers 13 residues. Germline CDR1 ENHRY, CDR2 SYGVKD. The CDR3 protein is CAIRLNPGTEAFF. In DNA form, the CDR3 reads TGTGCCATCCGACTCAATCCGGGGACTGAAGCTTTCTTT.

The chain uses TRBV9 and TRBJ2-7, with D perhaps TRBD1 or TRBD2 (5 bases each). The V gene's germline CDR1 is SGDLS and CDR2 YYNGEE. This CDR3 is built from 14 residues. Deletions cut 4 bases from V and 2 bases from J, with 13 bases between. The CDR3 DNA sequence: TGTGCCAGCAGCTTAACCGGGACCGCCTACGAGCAGTACTTC. The encoded protein is CASSLTGTAYEQYF.

This clone was counted between two and nine times. The gene calls are TRBV5-8 and TRBJ1-5, with TRBD1 identical over 8 bases. The CDR3 extends over 19 amino acids. CDR1 SGHTS and CDR2 YDEGEE come from the germline V gene. The junction had 15 bases not matched to a gene; V was cut back by 4 bases and J by 0 bases. CDR3 in amino acids: CASSPERGTGDISNQPQHF. The DNA for the CDR3 is TGTGCCAGCAGCCCCGAAAGGGGGACAGGAGATATTAGCAATCAGCCCCAGCATTTT.

The gene calls are TRBV2 and TRBJ2-7, with 7 bases matching TRBD2. Trimming cost V 8 bases and J 3 bases; bases outside gene matches: 10. CDR3 length equals 14 residues. CDR1 is SNHLY and CDR2 is FYNNEI in the germline V gene. CDR3 residues: CASQRNRGVYEQYF. The CDR3 bases are TGTGCCAGCCAACGAAACCGGGGGGTCTACGAGCAGTACTTC.

V and J are TRBV4-2 and TRBJ2-1; D possibly corresponds to TRBD1 (7 bases). CDR1 and CDR2 from the germline V gene are LGHNA and YNFKEQ. V was clipped by 4 bases and J by 4 bases, with 20 bases between them. The CDR3 sequence is 17 residues long. The CDR3: CASSPRGGDRSYNEQFF. CDR3 in DNA: TGTGCCAGCAGCCCCAGGGGCGGGGACAGATCATACAATGAGCAGTTCTTC.

This clone was counted a few times. The chain combines TRBV7-8 with TRBJ1-1; the D is unclear. Between the trimmed V and J ends, which lost 6 bases and 4 bases, there was a span of 9 bases. The CDR3 loop spans 12 amino acids. Germline lookup yields CDR1 SGHVS and CDR2 FQNEAQ. This CDR3 reads CASSLGFTEAFF. The CDR3 DNA sequence: TGTGCCAGCAGTCTCGGGTTCACTGAAGCTTTCTTT.

This clone has just a few counts. The J gene is TRBJ2-1, the V gene TRBV7-9; tentatively, D is TRBD1 (6 bases). Trimming left V 5 bases short and J 5 bases short, with 13 bases between. The CDR3 is 14 residues long. Germline CDR1 reads SEHNR; CDR2 reads FQNEAQ (reference sequence). CDR3 DNA: TGTGCCAGCAGCCGAGAAACAGGGAACAATGAGCAGTTCTTC. This translates into CASSRETGNNEQFF.

This clone is medium-sized in the sample. One end of the junction varies from germline; a read error may be responsible. The gene calls are TRBV6-6 and TRBJ2-7; 7 bases line up with TRBD2. Looked up from germline, CDR1 is MNHNY and CDR2 is SVGAGI (reference sequence). The CDR3 length is 14 residues. CDR3 region: CASSHSRELNEQYF. The CDR3, as DNA: TGTGCCAGCAGTCACTCGCGGGAGTTGAACGAGCAGTACTTC.